These 32 T cell receptor beta chains share one sample of origin, sequenced in a study of T cells expressing NK-cell markers. TCRdb reprocessed the 5' RACE reads and stores each CDR3 protein as one record, lacking DNA. The sample table sets out more than 90,000 distinct CDR3 sequences. Sequencing was performed on blood T cells: a sorted CD56 or NKG2C T cell subset, CD4+ or CD8+ T cells, or bulk PBMC T cells (not recorded which). These TCRs come from a woman aged 18 to 75 in good health.

The chain is built from TRBV7-8 and TRBJ2-1; there is no DNA to check the TCRdb D call of TRBD1. Germline CDR1 is SGHVS and CDR2 is FQNEAQ. This CDR3 is 14 amino acids long. CDR3 region: CASSPTPGKDEQFF.

The chain joins TRBV27 to TRBJ2-1; with no DNA, the TCRdb D assignment of TRBD1 cannot be verified. The length of the CDR3 is 15 residues. CDR1 is MNHEY and CDR2 is SMNVEV in the germline V gene (reference sequence). CDR3 protein: CASSLSGTGGVEQFF.

The rearrangement links TRBV18 to TRBJ2-1; the D gene TCRdb calls, TRBD1, cannot be checked with no DNA. Germline V gene lookup returns CDR1 KGHSH and CDR2 LQKENI. There are 20 residues in the CDR3. This CDR3 is CASSPRVASPASSSYNEQFF.

The chain joins TRBV6-5 to TRBJ2-7; TCRdb calls TRBD1, which cannot be checked without DNA. Germline V gives CDR1 MNHEY, CDR2 SVGAGI. The CDR3 loop spans 13 amino acids. The CDR3 region is CDSSYQGTYEQYF.

The gene calls are TRBV15 and TRBJ1-1. CDR1 and CDR2 from the germline V gene are LNHNV and YYDKDF (reference sequence). The CDR3 has 13 amino acids. CDR3 amino acids: CATKEGGNTEAFF. Full variable domain (outside the CDR3, taken from reference TRBV15 and TRBJ1-1): DAMVIQNPRYQVTQFGKPVTLSCSQTLNHNVMYWYQQKSSQAPKLLFHYYDKDFNNEADTPDNFQSRRPNTSFCFLDIRSPGLGDTAMYLCATKEGGNTEAFFGQGTRLTVV.

The chain employs TRBV7-9 and TRBJ2-3; there is no DNA to check the TCRdb D call of TRBD2. The CDR3 extends over 15 amino acids. CDR1 and CDR2 from the germline V gene are SEHNR and FQNEAQ (reference sequence). CDR3 residues: CASSLTEVSWDTQYF.

The CDR3 here is CASSLAISGGNGLENF. V gene TRBV7-8 combines with J gene TRBJ2-7; absent DNA, TCRdb's TRBD1 call cannot be checked. The CDR3 covers 16 residues. Germline assignment: CDR1 SGHVS and CDR2 FQNEAQ.

The rearrangement links TRBV7-2 to TRBJ2-7; TCRdb calls TRBD2, which cannot be checked without DNA. Germline V lookup: CDR1 SGHTA, CDR2 FQGNSA. The CDR3 has 11 residues. The CDR3 spells CASRDSRGQYF.

This chain connects TRBV10-3 to TRBJ2-3; the TCRdb call, TRBD2, lacks DNA for checking. This CDR3 region has 15 residues. Germline CDR1 reads ENHRY; CDR2 reads SYGVKD. The CDR3 reads CAISDPSGGTDTQYF.

The rearrangement joins TRBV10-3 to TRBJ2-7; lacking DNA, the TRBD2 call made by TCRdb goes unchecked. This CDR3 has 14 residues. Germline V gives CDR1 ENHRY, CDR2 SYGVKD. Here the CDR3 reads CAISEAGTSYEQYF.

The genes are TRBV20-1 and TRBJ2-1; TCRdb proposes TRBD1, but this gene call is untestable without DNA. The CDR3 consists of 16 residues. Germline values: CDR1 DFQATT, CDR2 SNEGSKA (reference sequence). The CDR3 spells CSARDYGRETYNEQFF.

The chain recombines TRBV4-1 with TRBJ1-5; TCRdb's assignment of TRBD1 cannot be checked, as there is no DNA. This CDR3 has 15 amino acids. The germline V gene encodes CDR1 MGHRA and CDR2 YSYEKL. The CDR3 protein is CASSLFKGGNQPQHF.

This rearrangement joins TRBV6-5 to TRBJ1-1. Per germline, CDR1 MNHEY and CDR2 SVGAGI. The CDR3 has 14 residues. CDR3 amino acids: CASSSLGPNTEAFF.

This rearrangement joins TRBV6-1 to TRBJ2-5; without DNA, the TCRdb call of TRBD2 cannot be checked. Germline CDR1 MNHNS, CDR2 SASEGT. This CDR3 has 16 amino acids. CDR3 residues: CASSDEVARAQETQYF.

The J gene is TRBJ2-1, the V gene TRBV4-1; the D gene TCRdb calls, TRBD2, cannot be checked with no DNA. CDR3 size: 13 residues. Germline V gives CDR1 MGHRA, CDR2 YSYEKL. CDR3 amino acids: CASSQELAGEQFF.

The V call is TRBV29-1, the J call TRBJ2-2; lacking DNA, the TRBD1 call made by TCRdb goes unchecked. CDR1 is SQVTM and CDR2 is ANQGSEA in the germline V gene. The CDR3 has 17 residues. CDR3 loop: CSVVGLGQGSYTGELFF.

The chain's CDR3 is CASSVDSSAYSELFF. This chain links TRBV9 with TRBJ2-2; TCRdb's assignment of TRBD2 cannot be checked, as there is no DNA. The germline V gene has CDR1 SGDLS and CDR2 YYNGEE. This CDR3 region has 15 residues. The variable domain in full, with the rest retrieved from reference TRBV9 and TRBJ2-2, is DSGVTQTPKHLITATGQRVTLRCSPRSGDLSVYWYQQSLDQGLQFLIQYYNGEERAKGNILERFSAQQFPDLHSELNLSSLELGDSALYFCASSVDSSAYSELFFGEGSRLTVL.

The chain combines TRBV11-2 with TRBJ1-1. This CDR3 is 13 amino acids long. The germline gives CDR1 SGHAT, CDR2 FQNNGV. CDR3 in amino acids: CASSLIPSPATFF.

The chain employs TRBV5-6 and TRBJ2-7; the TCRdb call, TRBD2, lacks DNA for checking. The germline CDR1 and CDR2 sequences are SGHDT and YYEEEE. The CDR3 length is 14 residues. This CDR3 reads CASSRGLRAYEQYF.

This chain connects TRBV12-3 or TRBV12-4 to TRBJ2-4; TCRdb's assignment of TRBD2 cannot be checked, as there is no DNA. The CDR3 consists of 12 residues. The CDR3: CASAGGENIQYF.

The genes are TRBV12-3 or TRBV12-4 and TRBJ1-6; as DNA is missing, the TRBD1 call by TCRdb cannot be tested. The CDR3 consists of 15 residues. The CDR3 protein is CASSGQGASNSPLHF.

This chain connects TRBV27 to TRBJ2-1; no DNA is available, so the TRBD2 call from TCRdb remains unchecked. The length of the CDR3 is 13 residues. In germline, CDR1 is MNHEY, CDR2 SMNVEV (reference sequence). The CDR3: CASSFSVRNEQFF.

This chain uses TRBV6-2 or TRBV6-3 with TRBJ1-2; TCRdb's D gene call, TRBD1, goes unchecked for lack of DNA. The CDR3 spans 14 residues. CDR1 is MNHEY and CDR2 is SVGEGT in the germline V gene. The CDR3: CASSSFTGTHGYTF.

The V and J genes are TRBV6-1 and TRBJ2-7; TCRdb reports TRBD1, a call that lacks DNA to check it against. The germline V gene encodes CDR1 MNHNS and CDR2 SASEGT. The length of the CDR3 is 15 residues. The CDR3: CASTNTRDRNYEQYF.

The V call is TRBV7-3, the J call TRBJ2-1. The CDR3 spans 13 residues. Germline-derived CDR1 and CDR2 are SGHTA and FQGTGA. CDR3 residues: CASSLRRLDEQFF.

V gene TRBV7-9 combines with J gene TRBJ2-7. The CDR3 consists of 15 residues. The V gene's germline CDR1 is SEHNR and CDR2 FQNEAQ (reference sequence). CDR3 sequence: CASSLGLASSYEQYF.

V and J are TRBV9 and TRBJ1-1. Germline V CDR1 and CDR2: SGDLS, YYNGEE. CDR3 length equals 14 residues. This CDR3 is CASSVQAENTEAFF. The variable domain in full, with the rest retrieved from reference TRBV9 and TRBJ1-1, is DSGVTQTPKHLITATGQRVTLRCSPRSGDLSVYWYQQSLDQGLQFLIQYYNGEERAKGNILERFSAQQFPDLHSELNLSSLELGDSALYFCASSVQAENTEAFFGQGTRLTVV.

V usage is TRBV11-1 and J usage is TRBJ2-3. Germline V gives CDR1 SGHAT, CDR2 FQDESV (reference sequence). This CDR3 region has 13 residues. CDR3 amino acids: CASSLLATDTQYF.

This rearrangement joins TRBV11-2 to TRBJ2-7; there is no DNA to check the TCRdb D call of TRBD2. The CDR3 spans 16 residues. Germline CDR1 reads SGHAT; CDR2 reads FQNNGV. CDR3: CASSIVLVADIYEQYF.

CDR3 protein: CASSLSGGPSTDTQYF. The gene calls are TRBV27 and TRBJ2-3; the D call of TRBD2 rests on TCRdb alone, since no DNA is present to check it. The CDR3 consists of 16 residues. Germline V gives CDR1 MNHEY, CDR2 SMNVEV (reference sequence).

The rearrangement uses TRBV15 and TRBJ2-1; TCRdb's assignment of TRBD1 cannot be checked, as there is no DNA. Germline V gives CDR1 LNHNV, CDR2 YYDKDF (reference sequence). This CDR3 comprises 15 residues. Here the CDR3 reads CATSRDLGHHNEQFF.

The chain employs TRBV7-2 and TRBJ2-7. The CDR3 consists of 14 residues. Germline lookup yields CDR1 SGHTA and CDR2 FQGNSA. The CDR3 loop is CASSLGVHSYEQYF.